The 11 T cell receptor beta chains below come from one sample, sequenced in a study of cytotoxic CD8 clonotypes in ibrutinib-treated CLL. Assay used: immunoSEQ multiplex PCR; TCRdb lists only in-frame clones, some missing. The sample shows 76,000 or so clones, roughly 85% of them seen only once. The sample here was PBMCs, taken after 24 months of ibrutinib treatment. Every receptor here comes from a human donor with chronic lymphocytic leukemia.

Comment on this clone: The sample holds other DNA sequences that translate to the same CDR3. The gene calls are TRBV14 and TRBJ2-3; D gene uncertain. The V gene lost 3 bases and the J gene lost 2 bases, with 9 bases spanning the gap. CDR1 and CDR2 (germline): SGHDN, FVKESK. This CDR3 is built from 14 residues. CDR3 sequence reads: CASSQGRHTDTQYF. In DNA, the CDR3 is TGTGCCAGCAGCCAGGGTCGCCACACAGATACGCAGTATTTT.

The J gene is TRBJ2-7, the V gene TRBV11-2; D not certain. Trimming left V 4 bases short and J 0 bases short, with 22 bases between. This CDR3 spans 18 amino acids. Germline V gene lookup returns CDR1 SGHAT and CDR2 FQNNGV. The CDR3 is CASSSIRATLGSSYEQYF. The DNA for the CDR3 is TGTGCCAGCAGCTCTATCCGGGCCACTCTGGGTAGCTCCTACGAGCAGTACTTC. Drawing the rest from reference TRBV11-2 and TRBJ2-7, the complete variable domain is EAGVAQSPRYKIIEKRQSVAFWCNPISGHATLYWYQQILGQGPKLLIQFQNNGVVDDSQLPKDRFSAERLKGVDSTLKIQPAKLEDSAVYLCASSSIRATLGSSYEQYFGPGTRLTVT.

This chain uses TRBV5-6 with TRBJ2-1; TRBD1 aligns across 8 bases. V was clipped by 6 bases and J by 4 bases; unmatched bases: 9. In germline, CDR1 is SGHDT, CDR2 YYEEEE. This CDR3 has 15 amino acids. The CDR3 loop is CASTRGDRIYNEQFF. For the CDR3, the DNA is TGTGCCAGCACCCGAGGGGACAGGATATACAATGAGCAGTTCTTC.

The chain couples TRBV9 to TRBJ2-2; D remains ambiguous. The CDR3 consists of 13 residues. The V and J ends lost 1 base and 4 bases respectively, with 5 bases between them. Germline V gene lookup returns CDR1 SGDLS and CDR2 YYNGEE. The CDR3 coding sequence is TGTGCCAGCAGCGTATTGGCCACCGGGGAGCTGTTTTTT. This encodes CASSVLATGELFF. The whole variable domain, filled in from reference TRBV9 and TRBJ2-2, reads DSGVTQTPKHLITATGQRVTLRCSPRSGDLSVYWYQQSLDQGLQFLIQYYNGEERAKGNILERFSAQQFPDLHSELNLSSLELGDSALYFCASSVLATGELFFGEGSRLTVL.

The rearrangement links TRBV9 to TRBJ2-7; 9 bases map to TRBD1. The CDR3 sequence is 15 residues long. V dropped 0 bases and J dropped 4; count of bases not matched to a gene: 5. The germline V gene encodes CDR1 SGDLS and CDR2 YYNGEE. In DNA, the CDR3 is TGTGCCAGCAGCGTAGGGAACAGGGGGCGATACGAGCAGTACTTC. It encodes CASSVGNRGRYEQYF. Variable domain in full (rest from reference TRBV9 and TRBJ2-7): DSGVTQTPKHLITATGQRVTLRCSPRSGDLSVYWYQQSLDQGLQFLIQYYNGEERAKGNILERFSAQQFPDLHSELNLSSLELGDSALYFCASSVGNRGRYEQYFGPGTRLTVT.

V and J are TRBV4-3 and TRBJ2-3; 7 bases map to TRBD1. The length of the CDR3 is 15 residues. CDR1 and CDR2 (germline): LGHNA, YSLEER. Trimming cost V 0 bases and J 1 base; bases outside gene matches: 1. The CDR3 DNA follows: TGCGCCAGCAGCCAAGATACAGGGGGCACAGATACGCAGTATTTT. It yields the protein CASSQDTGGTDTQYF.

This clone was counted between two and nine times. CDR3 DNA: TGTGCCAGCAGCGTAGGGGAGAGGATGAACACTGAAGCTTTCTTT. Protein product: CASSVGERMNTEAFF. This chain links TRBV9 with TRBJ1-1, with no clear D. Germline V gives CDR1 SGDLS, CDR2 YYNGEE. Trimming took off 0 bases at V and 0 bases at J, with 9 bases between the two ends. The CDR3 loop spans 15 amino acids.

The chain carries TRBV6-1 and TRBJ1-3, with no clear D. The CDR3 consists of 10 residues. The germline gives CDR1 MNHNS, CDR2 SASEGT. V was cut by 4 bases and J by 5 bases, with 0 bases left in between. The CDR3 sequence is CASSGNTIYF. The CDR3 nucleotides read TGTGCCAGCAGTGGAAACACCATATATTTT.

The rearrangement uses TRBV6-1 and TRBJ2-3; no reliable D call. This CDR3 contains 12 residues. V lost 6 bases to trimming and J lost 2 bases, with 6 bases between them. CDR1 and CDR2 (germline): MNHNS, SASEGT. CDR3 DNA: TGTGCCAGCAGCTATTACACAGATACGCAGTATTTT. It specifies CASSYYTDTQYF.

CDR3 loop: CATGVAKNIQYF. The CDR3 region has the DNA TGTGCCACGGGGGTCGCCAAAAACATTCAGTACTTC. V is TRBV2 and J is TRBJ2-4; perhaps TRBD2 as D (6 bases). This CDR3 has 12 residues. V was shortened by 10 bases and J by 1 base, with 8 bases between the two germline ends. CDR1 and CDR2 from the germline V gene are SNHLY and FYNNEI.

The V call is TRBV21-1, the J call TRBJ2-1; the table's D call of TRBD2 was not tested on the DNA. TRBV21-1 is classified as a pseudogene. The CDR3 runs 17 residues. DNA for the CDR3: TGTGCCAGCAGCAAAGCAATATACGGGAGTGCCAACAATGAGCAGTTCTTC. This translates into CASSKAIYGSANNEQFF.